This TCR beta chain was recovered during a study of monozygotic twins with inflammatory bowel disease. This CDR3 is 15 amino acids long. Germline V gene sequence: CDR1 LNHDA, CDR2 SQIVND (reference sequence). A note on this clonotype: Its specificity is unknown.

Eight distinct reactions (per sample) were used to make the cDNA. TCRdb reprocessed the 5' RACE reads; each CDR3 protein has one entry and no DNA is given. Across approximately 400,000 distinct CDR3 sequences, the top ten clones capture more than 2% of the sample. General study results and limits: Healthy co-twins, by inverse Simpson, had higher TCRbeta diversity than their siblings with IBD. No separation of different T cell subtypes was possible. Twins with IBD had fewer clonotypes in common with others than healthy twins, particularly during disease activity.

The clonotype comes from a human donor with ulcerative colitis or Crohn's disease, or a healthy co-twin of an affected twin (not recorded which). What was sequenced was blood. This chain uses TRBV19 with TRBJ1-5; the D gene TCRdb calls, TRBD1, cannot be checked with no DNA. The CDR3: CASSNTDRPGQPQHF.